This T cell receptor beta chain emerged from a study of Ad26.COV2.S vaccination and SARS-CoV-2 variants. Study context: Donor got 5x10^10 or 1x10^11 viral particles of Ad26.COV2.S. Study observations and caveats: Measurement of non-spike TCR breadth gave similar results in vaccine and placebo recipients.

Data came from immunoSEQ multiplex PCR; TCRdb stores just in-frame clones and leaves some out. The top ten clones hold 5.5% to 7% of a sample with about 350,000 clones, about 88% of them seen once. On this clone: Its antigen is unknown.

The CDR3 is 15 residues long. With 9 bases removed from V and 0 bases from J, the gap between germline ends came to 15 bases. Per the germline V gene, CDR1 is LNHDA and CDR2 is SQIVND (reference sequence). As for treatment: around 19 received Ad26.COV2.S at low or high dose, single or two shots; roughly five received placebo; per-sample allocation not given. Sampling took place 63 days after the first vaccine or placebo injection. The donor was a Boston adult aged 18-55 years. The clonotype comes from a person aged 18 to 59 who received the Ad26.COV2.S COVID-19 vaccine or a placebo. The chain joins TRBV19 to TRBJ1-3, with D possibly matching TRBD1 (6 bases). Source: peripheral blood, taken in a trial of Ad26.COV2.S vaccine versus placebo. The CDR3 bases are TGTGCCAGCAGAGTCGACAGGAGCTCTGGAAACACCATATATTTT. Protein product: CASRVDRSSGNTIYF.